Listed below are T cell receptor beta chains from one sample, sequenced in a study of cytomegalovirus exposure and HLA in healthy donors. Libraries were prepared by immunoSEQ multiplex PCR; TCRdb keeps only in-frame clonotypes and omits some of them. The table shows some 97,000 clones, with around 72% occurring only once. Sequencing was done on a sample of PBMCs. The receptors were sampled from a male donor in good health and CMV-seropositive. Both conserved end residues are part of each CDR3. The order of the fields is CDR3 DNA, CDR3 protein, J gene, CDR3 length, V gene, D gene, clone size. D genes are given only for firm matches. Some rows have no size entry. The others give once, few or many, or a class for an expanded clone.

cdr3_nt: TGTGCCAGCAGCTTCCGACTAGCGGGGCTCTCCTACGAGCAGTACTTC
cdr3_aa: CASSFRLAGLSYEQYF
j_call: TRBJ2-7
cdr3_length: 16
v_call: TRBV11-2
d_call: TRBD2
clone_size: few

cdr3_nt: TGCGCCAGCAGCTTCCCAACCGGGACTAGCGGAGATACGCAGTATTTT
cdr3_aa: CASSFPTGTSGDTQYF
j_call: TRBJ2-3
cdr3_length: 16
v_call: TRBV5-1
d_call: TRBD2
clone_size: .

cdr3_nt: TGCGCCAGCAGCTTGGAAGGAGTGACTAGCACAGATACGCAGTATTTT
cdr3_aa: CASSLEGVTSTDTQYF
j_call: TRBJ2-3
cdr3_length: 16
v_call: TRBV5-1
d_call: .
clone_size: .

cdr3_nt: TGTGCCAGCAGTGAAGCCTCAAGGACAGGGGGCTCCTACGAGCAGTACTTC
cdr3_aa: CASSEASRTGGSYEQYF
j_call: TRBJ2-7
cdr3_length: 17
v_call: TRBV6-1
d_call: TRBD1
clone_size: .

cdr3_nt: TGTGCCAGCAGCCGCCTCTTTACAGGGGAAAAACTGTTTTTT
cdr3_aa: CASSRLFTGEKLFF
j_call: TRBJ1-4
cdr3_length: 14
v_call: TRBV6-5
d_call: .
clone_size: .

cdr3_nt: TGTGCCAGCAGCTCTAGGACTAGCGGTAGCACAGATACGCAGTATTTT
cdr3_aa: CASSSRTSGSTDTQYF
j_call: TRBJ2-3
cdr3_length: 16
v_call: TRBV5-4
d_call: TRBD2
clone_size: medium-sized

cdr3_nt: TGTGCCAGCAGCTTGCTTTTGGGGGCGCAGGGCTATGGCTACACCTTC
cdr3_aa: CASSLLLGAQGYGYTF
j_call: TRBJ1-2
cdr3_length: 16
v_call: TRBV5-8
d_call: .
clone_size: .

cdr3_nt: TGTGCCAGTAGCTGGACAGTAGTTAGCTCCTACAATGAGCAGTTCTTC
cdr3_aa: CASSWTVVSSYNEQFF
j_call: TRBJ2-1
cdr3_length: 16
v_call: TRBV19
d_call: .
clone_size: .

cdr3_nt: TGTGCCAGCAGCTTGTCGGGGAAGAACACTGAAGCTTTCTTT
cdr3_aa: CASSLSGKNTEAFF
j_call: TRBJ1-1
cdr3_length: 14
v_call: TRBV7-9
d_call: .
clone_size: .

cdr3_nt: TGTGCCAGCAGTGACTACCAGGGAGGCGAGCAGTACTTC
cdr3_aa: CASSDYQGGEQYF
j_call: TRBJ2-7
cdr3_length: 13
v_call: TRBV2
d_call: .
clone_size: once

cdr3_nt: TGTGCCAGCAGCTCCTTCGATGGGGGCGTCTATGGCTACACCTTC
cdr3_aa: CASSSFDGGVYGYTF
j_call: TRBJ1-2
cdr3_length: 15
v_call: TRBV5-4
d_call: .
clone_size: once

cdr3_nt: TGTGCCAGCAGCTCACGACAGGGCTCGTTGAATAACTATGGCTACACCTTC
cdr3_aa: CASSSRQGSLNNYGYTF
j_call: TRBJ1-2
cdr3_length: 17
v_call: TRBV28
d_call: TRBD1
clone_size: .

cdr3_nt: TGTGCCAGCAGCAAGGACAGGCGCCAAGAGACCCAGTACTTC
cdr3_aa: CASSKDRRQETQYF
j_call: TRBJ2-5
cdr3_length: 14
v_call: TRBV5-6
d_call: TRBD1
clone_size: .

cdr3_nt: TGTGCCAGCACCGAGTCCGATACGCAGTATTTT
cdr3_aa: CASTESDTQYF
j_call: TRBJ2-3
cdr3_length: 11
v_call: TRBV6-5
d_call: .
clone_size: .

cdr3_nt: TGTGCCAGCAGCGTTCGTCGGGTTCGAGAGACCCAGTACTTC
cdr3_aa: CASSVRRVRETQYF
j_call: TRBJ2-5
cdr3_length: 14
v_call: TRBV5-6
d_call: .
clone_size: .

cdr3_nt: TGCGCCAGCAGCCAAGGGCGGGGAAGCTACGAGCAGTACTTC
cdr3_aa: CASSQGRGSYEQYF
j_call: TRBJ2-7
cdr3_length: 14
v_call: TRBV4-1
d_call: .
clone_size: .

cdr3_nt: TGTGCCAGCAGTCGACTAGCGGGGACCTACGAGCAGTACTTC
cdr3_aa: CASSRLAGTYEQYF
j_call: TRBJ2-7
cdr3_length: 14
v_call: TRBV28
d_call: TRBD2
clone_size: .

cdr3_nt: TGTGCCAGCAGTTTATCAGCGGGGGATACGCAGTATTTT
cdr3_aa: CASSLSAGDTQYF
j_call: TRBJ2-3
cdr3_length: 13
v_call: TRBV28
d_call: TRBD2
clone_size: .

cdr3_nt: TGCGCCAGCAGCTTCCAAGGGGGCGATGAGCAGTTCTTC
cdr3_aa: CASSFQGGDEQFF
j_call: TRBJ2-1
cdr3_length: 13
v_call: TRBV5-1
d_call: TRBD1
clone_size: .

cdr3_nt: TGTGCCAGCAGCTCAAGTATCAGTCCGAACACTGAAGCTTTCTTT
cdr3_aa: CASSSSISPNTEAFF
j_call: TRBJ1-1
cdr3_length: 15
v_call: TRBV7-2
d_call: .
clone_size: .

cdr3_nt: TGTGCCAGCAGTGGCCCCGGGGAGCTGTTTTTT
cdr3_aa: CASSGPGELFF
j_call: TRBJ2-2
cdr3_length: 11
v_call: TRBV6-6
d_call: .
clone_size: few

cdr3_nt: TGCGCCAGCAGCCAGCCCGGACAGACGAACACTGAAGCTTTCTTT
cdr3_aa: CASSQPGQTNTEAFF
j_call: TRBJ1-1
cdr3_length: 15
v_call: TRBV4-3
d_call: .
clone_size: few

cdr3_nt: TGTGCCAGCAGTTTAGGGAGTAACTATGGCTACACCTTC
cdr3_aa: CASSLGSNYGYTF
j_call: TRBJ1-2
cdr3_length: 13
v_call: TRBV6-5
d_call: .
clone_size: .

cdr3_nt: TGCAGCGTTGATGGCAGGGGCCAAACCCCCTATGGCTACACCTTC
cdr3_aa: CSVDGRGQTPYGYTF
j_call: TRBJ1-2
cdr3_length: 15
v_call: TRBV29-1
d_call: .
clone_size: .

cdr3_nt: TGCAGTGCTAGAATCCTCGGGGAGCTGTTTTTT
cdr3_aa: CSARILGELFF
j_call: TRBJ2-2
cdr3_length: 11
v_call: TRBV20-1
d_call: .
clone_size: once

cdr3_nt: TGCGCCAGCAGCTTGGCGGGGGGCAGAAGCACAGATACGCAGTATTTT
cdr3_aa: CASSLAGGRSTDTQYF
j_call: TRBJ2-3
cdr3_length: 16
v_call: TRBV5-1
d_call: .
clone_size: .

cdr3_nt: TGTGCCAGTAGTACGGGATTGGGTAATGCTGGAGAGACCCAGTACTTC
cdr3_aa: CASSTGLGNAGETQYF
j_call: TRBJ2-5
cdr3_length: 16
v_call: TRBV19
d_call: .
clone_size: .

cdr3_nt: TGTGCCAGCAGTGACGAGACAGGGGGCCCAGATACGCAGTATTTT
cdr3_aa: CASSDETGGPDTQYF
j_call: TRBJ2-3
cdr3_length: 15
v_call: TRBV6-4
d_call: TRBD1
clone_size: .

cdr3_nt: TGTGCCAGCAGCGCCGGACAGGGAGGCACTGAAGCTTTCTTT
cdr3_aa: CASSAGQGGTEAFF
j_call: TRBJ1-1
cdr3_length: 14
v_call: TRBV9
d_call: TRBD1
clone_size: .

cdr3_nt: TGTGCCTGGAACCCGGGAAACACCGGGGAGCTGTTTTTT
cdr3_aa: CAWNPGNTGELFF
j_call: TRBJ2-2
cdr3_length: 13
v_call: TRBV30
d_call: .
clone_size: .